The 11 T cell receptor beta chains reported below all come from one sample, sequenced in a study of T-cell memory formation after mild COVID-19. Via MiXCR, TCRdb re-called the 5' RACE reads, giving one row per CDR3 protein. The table shows around 370,000 distinct CDR3 sequences, with about 21% occurring only once. The sequenced sample consisted of PBMCs or a T cell subset sorted from them (not recorded which). These receptors all come from an adult woman who had mild COVID-19 (a few samples of this study predate the infection). Cell type and time point are not known.

V and J are TRBV4-3 and TRBJ2-7; the D gene is possibly TRBD1 (6 bases). Trimming removed 0 bases from V and 7 bases from J, with 19 bases in between. Germline CDR1 LGHNA, CDR2 YSLEER. This CDR3 has 16 residues. CDR3: CASSQDLDSWVSEQYF. The CDR3 coding sequence is TGCGCCAGCAGCCAAGATCTGGACAGTTGGGTATCAGAGCAGTACTTC.

This clonotype was picked up a small number of times. CDR3 nucleotide sequence: TGTGCCAGCAGCGGACCAGGGGGCCGTACCATTGAGACCCAGTACTTC. The encoded protein is CASSGPGGRTIETQYF. This chain joins TRBV9 and TRBJ2-5, with 8 bases lining up with TRBD1. Germline V gives CDR1 SGDLS, CDR2 YYNGEE. The CDR3 runs 16 residues. V gave up 3 bases and J gave up 5 bases; unmatched junction bases: 12.

This clonotype has only a few counts. The V gene is TRBV20-1, the J gene TRBJ2-2; TRBD1 agrees at 8 bases. The junction had 10 bases not matched to a gene; V was cut back by 6 bases and J by 4 bases. The length of the CDR3 is 15 residues. CDR1 and CDR2 (germline): DFQATT, SNEGSKA (reference sequence). The CDR3 DNA reads TGCAGTGCGGCGGACAGGGCGGCGGGCACCGGGGAGCTGTTTTTT. This encodes CSAADRAAGTGELFF.

The table lists this clonotype with many counts. The gene calls are TRBV12-3 or TRBV12-4 and TRBJ1-4; 9 bases align to TRBD1. CDR3 size: 13 residues. Germline trimming cut 5 bases from V and 9 bases from J; bases unmatched to any gene: 4. The chain's CDR3 is CASSPGTGKKLFF. In DNA form, the CDR3 reads TGTGCCAGCAGTCCTGGGACAGGGAAAAAACTGTTTTTT.

Concerning this clonotype: A much larger clone lies one base from this, so it may be a read error. The gene calls are TRBV14 and TRBJ1-1; unclear D gene. V lost 2 bases and J lost 0, with 4 bases in between. Germline-derived CDR1 and CDR2 are SGHDN and FVKESK. The CDR3 is 13 amino acids. CDR3 residues: CASSQQVNTEAFF. For the CDR3, the DNA is TGTGCCAGCAGCCAACAGGTGAACACTGAAGCTTTCTTT.

This clonotype was seen a few times. The chain couples TRBV12-3 or TRBV12-4 to TRBJ2-3; TRBD1 or TRBD2 may be the D gene (6 bases each). The CDR3 is 15 amino acids. Trimming took off 3 bases at V and 5 bases at J, with 15 bases between the two ends. The CDR3 DNA is TGTGCCAGCAGTTTCACGTGGGGGGCGGGAGATACGCAGTATTTT. Translation: CASSFTWGAGDTQYF.

The chain joins TRBV5-1 to TRBJ2-7; D is possibly TRBD1 or TRBD2 (5 bases each). Trimming took 0 bases from V and 5 from J, leaving 18 bases between them. This CDR3 has 16 residues. The germline V gene encodes CDR1 SGHRS and CDR2 YFSETQ. The CDR3 sequence is CASSLGRDVLLNEQYF. Here the CDR3 DNA reads TGCGCCAGCAGCTTGGGTAGGGACGTCCTCCTCAACGAGCAGTACTTC.

This rearrangement joins TRBV3-1 to TRBJ2-7; 7 bases map to TRBD1. There are 14 residues in the CDR3. Germline V gene lookup returns CDR1 LGHDT and CDR2 YNNKEL (reference sequence). V shed 8 bases and J 1 base; nucleotides not matched to a gene: 8. The CDR3 region has the DNA TGTGCCAGCTCCTTGATGGGACAGTCCTACGAGCAGTACTTC. Its translation is CASSLMGQSYEQYF.

This clonotype has more than one count but fewer than ten. The V gene is TRBV4-3, the J gene TRBJ2-3; 10 positions agree with TRBD2. Germline V lookup: CDR1 LGHNA, CDR2 YSLEER. The V gene end was trimmed by 2 bases and the J gene end by 6 bases; junction bases not matched to a gene: 14. The CDR3 is 18 residues long. The CDR3 bases are TGCGCCAGCAGCCAATCGTCGCTAGCGGGGGCCGTATATGATACGCAGTATTTT. As protein: CASSQSSLAGAVYDTQYF.

This clonotype has only a few counts. The V gene is TRBV24-1, the J gene TRBJ2-7, with D possibly matching TRBD2 (8 bases). Trimming removed 4 bases at V and 4 bases at J, with 16 bases between. The CDR3 is 15 residues long. CDR1 is KGHDR, CDR2 SFDVKD, per germline. Written as DNA, the CDR3 is TGTGCCACCAGTGACCCCGGGAGGGGGCTTTACGAGCAGTACTTC. It yields the protein CATSDPGRGLYEQYF.

The chain couples TRBV7-9 to TRBJ1-1, with 12 bases lining up with TRBD1. CDR1 and CDR2 (germline): SEHNR, FQNEAQ (reference sequence). This CDR3 comprises 15 residues. V lost 5 bases and J lost 1; bases outside the gene matches: 2. The CDR3 region has the DNA TGTGCCAGCAGCGGGACAGGGGGCTGGAACACTGAAGCTTTCTTT. Amino acid sequence: CASSGTGGWNTEAFF.